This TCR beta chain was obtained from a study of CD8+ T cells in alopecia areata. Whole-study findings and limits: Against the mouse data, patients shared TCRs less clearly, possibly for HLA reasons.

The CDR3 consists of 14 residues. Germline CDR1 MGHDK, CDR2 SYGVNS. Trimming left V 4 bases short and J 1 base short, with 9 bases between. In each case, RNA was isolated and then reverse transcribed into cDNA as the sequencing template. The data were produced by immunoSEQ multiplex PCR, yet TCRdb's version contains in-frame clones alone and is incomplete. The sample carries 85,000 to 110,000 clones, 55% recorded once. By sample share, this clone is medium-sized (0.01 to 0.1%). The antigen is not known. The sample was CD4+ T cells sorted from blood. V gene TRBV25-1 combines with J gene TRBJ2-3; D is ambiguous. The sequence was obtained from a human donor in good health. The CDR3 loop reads CASSARRGTDTQYF. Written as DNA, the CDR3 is TGTGCCAGCAGTGCCCGGAGAGGCACAGATACGCAGTATTTT. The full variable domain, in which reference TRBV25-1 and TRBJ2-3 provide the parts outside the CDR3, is EADIYQTPRYLVIGTGKKITLECSQTMGHDKMYWYQQDPGMELHLIHYSYGVNSTEKGDLSSESTVSRIRTEHFPLTLESARPSHTSQYLCASSARRGTDTQYFGPGTRLTVL.